Below, 28 T cell receptor beta chains from the same sample are listed, as sequenced in a study of T cell responses to AZD1222 COVID-19 vaccine. Using immunoSEQ multiplex PCR, the repertoire was profiled, and TCRdb retains in-frame clones only, with some absent. Of approximately 130,000 clones in the sample, under 95% were seen once. The source material was peripheral blood, sampled on day 0 of AZD1222 vaccination. Receptor source: an adult in good health.

This rearrangement joins TRBV7-9 to TRBJ1-6, with D possibly TRBD1 on 6 matching bases. Trimming pared 2 bases from V and 7 bases from J, leaving 12 bases between. CDR3 length equals 15 residues. CDR1 is SEHNR, CDR2 FQNEAQ, per germline (reference sequence). This chain's CDR3 is CASSLSGAGNSPLHF. The CDR3 DNA sequence: TGTGCCAGCAGCTTATCAGGGGCGGGAAATTCACCCCTCCACTTT.

The V call is TRBV28, the J call TRBJ1-6; D is ambiguous. The CDR3 contains 12 residues. V was cut by 6 bases and J by 8 bases, with 8 bases left in between. In germline, CDR1 is MDHEN, CDR2 SYDVKM. The CDR3 sequence: CASSSWDSPLHF. In nucleotides, the CDR3 is TGTGCCAGCAGCTCCTGGGATTCACCCCTCCACTTT.

This clone was recorded a few times. This chain connects TRBV5-1 to TRBJ1-1; D remains unclear. CDR1 SGHRS and CDR2 YFSETQ come from the germline V gene. The CDR3 consists of 15 residues. V lost 4 bases, J lost 5 bases, and 18 bases lay in between. CDR3 sequence: CASSKLGPGGTEAFF. DNA for the CDR3: TGCGCCAGCAGCAAACTAGGTCCCGGCGGGACTGAAGCTTTCTTT.

This chain connects TRBV28 to TRBJ2-5, with 8 nucleotides matching TRBD2. The CDR3 is 17 residues long. CDR1 is MDHEN, CDR2 SYDVKM, per germline. Trimming at V came to 3 bases and at J to 6 bases, leaving 15 bases not matched to a gene. CDR3 DNA: TGTGCCAGCAGTTTCCCGCGGCTAGCGGGTATTAGGCAGACCCAGTACTTC. This sequence encodes CASSFPRLAGIRQTQYF. The variable domain in full, completed from reference TRBV28 and TRBJ2-5, reads DVKVTQSSRYLVKRTGEKVFLECVQDMDHENMFWYRQDPGLGLRLIYFSYDVKMKEKGDIPEGYSVSREKKERFSLILESASTNQTSMYLCASSFPRLAGIRQTQYFGPGTRLLVL.

The CDR3 DNA follows: TGTGCCAGCACCGTAGGACAGTATCAGCCCCAGCATTTT. It codes for CASTVGQYQPQHF. The V and J genes are TRBV12-3 or TRBV12-4 and TRBJ1-5, with D perhaps TRBD1 (6 bases). The V and J ends lost 7 bases and 5 bases respectively, with 12 bases between them. The CDR3 runs 13 residues.

V gene TRBV6-2 or TRBV6-3 combines with J gene TRBJ1-2; D is uncertain. The CDR3 loop spans 13 amino acids. V dropped 2 bases and J dropped 4 bases, with 8 bases sitting between them. CDR1 and CDR2 from the germline V gene are MNHEY and SVGEGT. For the CDR3, the DNA is TGTGCCAGCAGTTACCTGAACAGCTATGGCTACACCTTC. Translation: CASSYLNSYGYTF.

The chain employs TRBV27 and TRBJ1-2; possible D gene TRBD1, 5 bases. V lost 3 bases and J lost 3, with 11 bases in between. CDR3 length equals 14 residues. The V gene's germline CDR1 is MNHEY and CDR2 SMNVEV (reference sequence). The CDR3 region is CASSFRDGYYGYTF. CDR3 in DNA: TGTGCCAGCAGTTTCCGGGACGGGTACTATGGCTACACCTTC.

The chain couples TRBV6-1 to TRBJ2-6, with D unclear. The V gene's germline CDR1 is MNHNS and CDR2 SASEGT. This CDR3 is built from 12 residues. V lost 2 bases and J lost 17, with 13 bases in between. The CDR3: CASSELPSDVTF. The CDR3 bases are TGTGCCAGCAGTGAACTTCCGAGCGACGTGACTTTC.

This chain joins TRBV30 and TRBJ1-2, with D possibly TRBD1 on 5 matching bases. Germline loops: CDR1 GTSNPN, CDR2 SVGIG (reference sequence). Trimming left V 7 bases short and J 4 bases short, with 13 bases between. CDR3 length: 12 amino acids. CDR3 coding DNA: TGTGCCTCCGGGGGGGTTACCTATGGCTACACCTTC. Amino acids: CASGGVTYGYTF.

This chain links TRBV5-1 with TRBJ2-2; the match to TRBD2 covers 9 bases. The CDR3 extends over 16 amino acids. V lost 4 bases and J lost 0; bases outside the gene matches: 4. Germline V gene sequence: CDR1 SGHRS, CDR2 YFSETQ. CDR3 sequence reads: CASSGGLATNTGELFF. The DNA for the CDR3 is TGCGCCAGCAGCGGCGGACTAGCGACGAACACCGGGGAGCTGTTTTTT.

The chain is built from TRBV30 and TRBJ1-4; perhaps TRBD1 as D (6 bases). CDR1 is GTSNPN and CDR2 is SVGIG in the germline V gene (reference sequence). V lost 4 bases and J 5 bases, leaving 17 bases between the germline ends. The CDR3 sequence is 15 residues long. The CDR3 spells CAWTARIGQNEKLFF. CDR3 nucleotides: TGTGCCTGGACCGCTAGGATAGGACAGAATGAAAAACTGTTTTTT. Combining the CDR3 with reference TRBV30 and TRBJ1-4 gives the whole variable domain SQTIHQWPATLVQPVGSPLSLECTVEGTSNPNLYWYRQAAGRGLQLLFYSVGIGQISSEVPQNLSASRPQDRQFILSSKKLLLSDSGFYLCAWTARIGQNEKLFFGSGTQLSVL.

This clone appeared a few times. This chain connects TRBV19 to TRBJ1-5; 9 bases match TRBD1. The CDR3 spans 14 residues. The trim removed 5 bases at V and 5 bases at J, leaving 4 bases unmatched. Germline CDR1 LNHDA, CDR2 SQIVND (reference sequence). The CDR3 spells CASSFRQGDQPQHF. The CDR3 DNA follows: TGTGCCAGTAGTTTTAGACAGGGGGATCAGCCCCAGCATTTT.

Only one count was recorded for this clone. The chain links TRBV29-1 to TRBJ1-2, with D maybe TRBD1 (6 bases). Trimming removed 8 bases from V and 6 bases from J, with 19 bases in between. The CDR3 covers 13 residues. Germline values: CDR1 SQVTM, CDR2 ANQGSEA. CDR3 nucleotide sequence: TGCAGCATACGGACAGCCTCGCGGGATGGCTACACCTTC. It specifies CSIRTASRDGYTF. Looking up the rest from reference TRBV29-1 and TRBJ1-2 gives the full variable domain: SAVISQKPSRDICQRGTSLTIQCQVDSQVTMMFWYRQQPGQSLTLIATANQGSEATYESGFVIDKFPISRPNLTFSTLTVSNMSPEDSSIYLCSIRTASRDGYTFGSGTRLTVV.

V gene TRBV4-3 combines with J gene TRBJ1-2; D unresolved. The germline V and J ends were trimmed by 0 bases and 5 bases, with 16 bases remaining between them. CDR1 is LGHNA and CDR2 is YSLEER in the germline V gene. The CDR3 runs 16 residues. CDR3 sequence: CASSQDNQAGFYGYTF. The DNA of the CDR3 is TGCGCCAGCAGCCAAGATAACCAGGCGGGGTTTTATGGCTACACCTTC.

This clone was found once. The CDR3 protein is CASRGGQWEKLFF. The CDR3 DNA follows: TGTGCCAGCAGGGGGGGACAGTGGGAAAAACTGTTTTTT. The rearrangement uses TRBV28 and TRBJ1-4; 7 nucleotides agree with TRBD1. The CDR3 totals 13 residues. V lost 6 bases, J lost 8 bases, and 6 bases stayed unmatched. Germline loops: CDR1 MDHEN, CDR2 SYDVKM.

The CDR3 nucleotides read TGCGCCAGCAGCCCGGAAGCGGGAGGGCCTGGGGATACGCAGTATTTT. This gives the protein CASSPEAGGPGDTQYF. V gene TRBV5-1 combines with J gene TRBJ2-3, with 10 positions matching TRBD2. Losses at the gene ends were 4 bases for V and 6 bases for J; bases not matched to a gene: 11. The germline gives CDR1 SGHRS, CDR2 YFSETQ. The CDR3 totals 16 residues.

V is TRBV3-1 (or the pseudogene TRBV3-2) and J is TRBJ1-1; D not certain. Trimming stripped 2 bases from V and 10 bases from J, with 14 bases between. The germline CDR1 and CDR2 sequences are LGHDT and YNNKEL (reference sequence). This CDR3 is built from 13 residues. The CDR3 reads CASSQTPGVGAFF. The DNA for the CDR3 is TGTGCCAGCAGCCAAACCCCGGGCGTGGGAGCTTTCTTT.

V gene TRBV19 combines with J gene TRBJ1-4, with a weak D call TRBD1 (6 bases). The V gene lost 5 bases and the J gene lost 8 bases, with 21 bases spanning the gap. Germline V gene lookup returns CDR1 LNHDA and CDR2 SQIVND (reference sequence). CDR3 length: 16 residues. Here the CDR3 DNA reads TGTGCCAGTAGTCCTCGAACAGGGATGGGCGAGGAAAAACTGTTTTTT. This gives the protein CASSPRTGMGEEKLFF.

The chain employs TRBV5-4 and TRBJ2-5, with TRBD1 matching over 7 bases. Losses at the gene ends were 0 bases for V and 1 base for J; bases not matched to a gene: 6. The CDR3 runs 16 residues. The germline CDR1 and CDR2 sequences are SGHNT and YYREEE (reference sequence). CDR3: CASSLGGTAVQETQYF. The CDR3 nucleotides read TGTGCCAGCAGCTTGGGGGGGACAGCGGTCCAAGAGACCCAGTACTTC.

The J gene is TRBJ1-3, the V gene TRBV6-6; D is unresolved. Germline V gene lookup returns CDR1 MNHNY and CDR2 SVGAGI (reference sequence). Trimming removed 5 bases from V and 7 bases from J, with 24 bases in between. The CDR3 totals 17 residues. CDR3 nucleotides: TGTGCCAGCAGTCCGTCACCCGTGTCATCAGGCCGGAACACCATATATTTT. Protein product: CASSPSPVSSGRNTIYF.

V is TRBV5-5 and J is TRBJ2-1; 7 bases fit TRBD2. The CDR3 totals 16 residues. The V gene's germline CDR1 is SGHKS and CDR2 YYEKEE (reference sequence). Germline trimming cut 4 bases from V and 7 bases from J; bases unmatched to any gene: 14. The CDR3 DNA reads as TGTGCCAGCAGCGATTCGAGGACTAGAGTTAGGAATGAGCAGTTCTTC. This sequence encodes CASSDSRTRVRNEQFF.

This chain links TRBV2 with TRBJ2-1, with TRBD2 identical over 9 bases. CDR3 length: 16 residues. Germline assignment: CDR1 SNHLY and CDR2 FYNNEI. J was trimmed by 6 bases and V by 3 bases; bases with no gene match: 9. For the CDR3, the DNA is TGTGCCAGCAGTGATAGGAGTAGCGGGAGTCGCAATGAGCAGTTCTTC. Translated: CASSDRSSGSRNEQFF.

Note on this clone: Additional DNA sequences in this sample encode the identical CDR3. This chain joins TRBV18 and TRBJ1-1, with a weak D call TRBD1 (5 bases). Trimming pared 4 bases from V and 1 base from J, leaving 10 bases between. The CDR3 runs to 14 residues. Per the germline V gene, CDR1 is KGHSH and CDR2 is LQKENI. For the CDR3, the DNA is TGTGCCAGCTCACGAGACAGTAAGAACACTGAAGCTTTCTTT. Translation gives CASSRDSKNTEAFF.

This chain connects TRBV20-1 to TRBJ1-1, with no clear D. Germline CDR1 DFQATT, CDR2 SNEGSKA (reference sequence). The CDR3 contains 11 residues. The V end was cut by 6 bases, the J end by 12 bases, with 17 bases between. In DNA form, the CDR3 reads TGCAGTGCGATAAAGGACGGCCCTACTTTCTTT. As protein: CSAIKDGPTFF.

The chain combines TRBV19 with TRBJ2-4, with no clear D. The CDR3 length is 14 residues. Trimming left V 1 base short and J 6 bases short, with 10 bases between. CDR1 and CDR2 from the germline V gene are LNHDA and SQIVND (reference sequence). CDR3 sequence reads: CASSIGGPGNIQYF. In DNA, the CDR3 is TGTGCCAGTAGTATAGGCGGACCTGGAAACATTCAGTACTTC.

This sequence joins TRBV18 and TRBJ1-2, with D tentatively TRBD1 (5 bases). Germline CDR1 KGHSH, CDR2 LQKENI. The V gene lost 10 bases and the J gene lost 2 bases, with 8 bases spanning the gap. The length of the CDR3 is 11 residues. CDR3 in DNA: TGTGCCACAGGGTCGAACTATGGCTACACCTTC. It specifies CATGSNYGYTF.

CDR3 sequence reads: CASSWGGGDSHEQYF. The CDR3 nucleotides read TGTGCCAGCAGCTGGGGGGGAGGGGATTCCCACGAGCAGTACTTC. The chain joins TRBV5-4 to TRBJ2-7; 7 nucleotides agree with TRBD2. CDR3 length: 15 amino acids. After removal of 3 bases from V and 5 bases from J, the junction contained 11 bases not matched to a gene. Germline V gene data show CDR1 as SGHNT and CDR2 as YYREEE (reference sequence).

This clone was seen a single time. The chain employs TRBV24-1 and TRBJ2-5; D gene unclear. The CDR3 length is 12 residues. V was trimmed by 2 bases and J by 5 bases, leaving 5 bases between them. The germline V gene encodes CDR1 KGHDR and CDR2 SFDVKD. Written as DNA, the CDR3 is TGTGCCACCAGTGATTCGTTGGAGACCCAGTACTTC. This sequence encodes CATSDSLETQYF.